Given below is one TCR beta chain in context. Its target is unknown. The PCR was carried out with 60 Vbeta primers and 13 Jbeta primers. Only in-frame clones appear in the TCRdb table, and some are missing; sequencing was by immunoSEQ multiplex PCR. The sample lists some 140,000 clones, around 10% occurring once. CDR3 length: 15 amino acids. Per the germline V gene, CDR1 is SGDLS and CDR2 is YYNGEE. V trimming: 4 bases; J trimming: 5 bases; junction bases outside the gene matches: 6. This sample is part of a study of cytomegalovirus exposure and HLA in healthy donors. Study-level information: Inside one of the first data releases sat roughly 80 million unique TCRs taken from HLA-typed donors.

Findings and limits, study-wide: The authors later found HLA-associated TCR beta chains more clonally expanded than equally common others. Most of the TCR beta V segments (in an earlier analysis) were productive either about 87% or about 30% of the time. In a later analysis, TCR beta V- and J-gene trimming was associated with a missense DCLRE1C variant.

The J gene is TRBJ2-2, the V gene TRBV9; 9 positions agree with TRBD1. This clonotype was obtained from a woman in her forties in good health and CMV-seropositive. Material for sequencing was PBMCs. The CDR3 DNA sequence: TGTGCCAGCAGCCCCGGGACAGGGCGTACCGGGGAGCTGTTTTTT. Protein: CASSPGTGRTGELFF.